In this sample, the clone carrying this T cell receptor (beta chain) turned up a few times. The antigen is unknown. This specimen comes from a study of T cell repertoires in cytomegalovirus infection. Study context: An indication of both CMV infection and matching HLA type came from public TCR beta signatures.

Study-wide results and limits: Pooled public TCR beta family frequency picked out CMV carriers with the relevant HLA. The ex vivo response showed dominance by HLA-C-restricted CMV-specific TCR beta clonotypes.

Each CDR3 protein is one row after TCRdb ran MiXCR on the reads. The table records approximately 500,000 distinct CDR3 sequences, roughly 10% of them present only once. Germline V lookup: CDR1 MDHEN, CDR2 SYDVKM. V lost 8 bases and J 9 bases, leaving 26 bases between the germline ends. The CDR3 has 17 amino acids. Sequenced sample: PBMCs. The receptor's source is a human donor in good health (CMV status not recorded). Some clones in this sample may be carry-over from other donors' samples. The V call is TRBV28, the J call TRBJ1-6; TRBD1 might be the D (6 bases). The CDR3 region has the DNA TGTGCCAGCTCTCGGCGGGAGGGACAACACCGTGGTTCACCCCTCCACTTT. Its translation is CASSRREGQHRGSPLHF. Full variable domain (missing parts from reference TRBV28 and TRBJ1-6): DVKVTQSSRYLVKRTGEKVFLECVQDMDHENMFWYRQDPGLGLRLIYFSYDVKMKEKGDIPEGYSVSREKKERFSLILESASTNQTSMYLCASSRREGQHRGSPLHFGNGTRLTVT.